This T cell receptor (beta chain) appears in the sequencing data of a study of T-cell reconstitution after alpha-beta-depleted transplantation in children. Germline CDR1 is MDHEN and CDR2 is SYDVKM. The ends were cut back, 4 bases at V and 4 bases at J, with 14 bases in the middle. The CDR3 runs 14 residues. There are many counts of this clonotype. During its preparation, the TCRbeta library received unique molecular identifiers. TCRdb passed the PCR reads through MiXCR, listing each CDR3 protein once. Counted here are approximately 83,000 distinct CDR3 sequences, roughly 7.7% occurring once; the ten biggest clones make up roughly 7%.

This receptor was identified in a human donor who donated a stem cell graft to a child with congenital amegakaryocytic thrombocytopenia. The sequences come from PBMCs from the stem cell graft donor, collected from the stem cell graft. This sequence joins TRBV28 and TRBJ2-7; D might be TRBD2 (6 bases). The CDR3 loop reads CASSSPGTPYEQYF. Here the CDR3 DNA reads TGTGCCAGCAGTTCACCCGGGACTCCGTACGAGCAGTACTTC.